A selection of T cell receptor beta chains follows, all from one sample in a study of T-cell reconstitution after alpha-beta-depleted transplantation in children. One entry per CDR3 protein, called by TCRdb with MiXCR from the PCR reads. The profile shows roughly 670,000 distinct CDR3 sequences, under 15% of them singletons. The sequencing used PBMCs, collected before TCRalphabeta/CD19-depleted stem cell transplant. The receptors here all came from a girl aged 2 to 9 with congenital amegakaryocytic thrombocytopenia, due to receive a stem cell transplant. CDR3s include the opening cysteine and the closing phenylalanine or tryptophan. D genes are given only for firm matches. Clone size, where shown, is once, few, many, or a class for clones that have expanded.

j_call clone_size d_call v_call cdr3_aa cdr3_nt
TRBJ2-1 many . TRBV27 CASSPVTVYNEQFF TGTGCCAGCAGCCCAGTTACAGTATACAATGAGCAGTTCTTC
TRBJ2-2 . TRBD2 TRBV20-1 CSARRIAGGPGTGELFF TGCAGTGCTAGGAGGATAGCGGGAGGGCCGGGGACCGGGGAGCTGTTTTTT
TRBJ2-4 few . TRBV27 CASSLTVLNIQYF TGTGCCAGCAGTTTAACGGTCCTGAACATTCAGTACTTC
TRBJ1-5 many . TRBV7-2 CASSLGLVGQPQHF TGTGCCAGCAGCTTAGGACTAGTCGGTCAGCCCCAGCATTTT
TRBJ2-2 many TRBD2 TRBV20-1 CSARDRGTSGVAGELFF TGCAGTGCTAGAGACCGCGGGACTAGCGGGGTCGCCGGGGAGCTGTTTTTT
TRBJ2-7 few TRBD2 TRBV11-2 CASSQGLADNEQYF TGTGCCAGCAGCCAGGGACTAGCGGACAACGAGCAGTACTTC
TRBJ2-7 . . TRBV4-1 CASSHEGLPVYEQYF TGCGCCAGCAGCCACGAAGGACTCCCCGTGTACGAGCAGTACTTC
TRBJ2-7 . TRBD2 TRBV20-1 CSAILAGGLLYEQYF TGCAGTGCTATTTTAGCGGGAGGGCTCCTCTACGAGCAGTACTTC
TRBJ2-1 many . TRBV4-1 CASSHAIRNEQFF TGCGCCAGCAGCCATGCCATCAGGAATGAGCAGTTCTTC
TRBJ2-3 . TRBD2 TRBV7-3 CASSPRRGRNNTDTQYF TGTGCCAGCAGCCCTAGGCGGGGGAGGAATAACACAGATACGCAGTATTTT
TRBJ2-7 . TRBD1 TRBV20-1 CSAREGQGKAYEQYF TGCAGTGCTAGAGAGGGACAGGGGAAAGCCTACGAGCAGTACTTC
TRBJ1-6 . TRBD1 TRBV12-3/TRBV12-4 CASTNRGQYNSPLHF TGTGCCAGCACCAACAGGGGCCAATATAATTCACCCCTCCACTTT